This TCR beta chain originates from a study of T cell responses to AZD1222 COVID-19 vaccine. The V segment lost 2 bases and the J segment 5 bases; nucleotides outside the gene matches: 9. Germline V CDR1 and CDR2: MGHRA, YSYEKL. The CDR3 contains 16 residues. Sequencing was performed with immunoSEQ multiplex PCR; in TCRdb, only in-frame clones are kept and a portion is missing. The sample records roughly 150,000 clones, under 95% being singletons. The clonotype originates from an adult who received the AZD1222 COVID-19 vaccine. The J gene is TRBJ1-2, the V gene TRBV4-1; 9 nucleotides line up with TRBD1. Here the sequenced sample was peripheral blood, taken 28 days after the second AZD1222 dose. The CDR3 region is CASSQFYTGGLYGYTF. CDR3 nucleotides: TGCGCCAGCAGCCAATTCTATACAGGGGGCCTGTATGGCTACACCTTC.